The clone carrying this TCR beta chain has a handful of counts. The primer mix had 60 Vbeta and 13 Jbeta primers. The repertoire was sequenced with immunoSEQ multiplex PCR; TCRdb's copy has only in-frame clones and lacks some. The sample lists roughly 96,000 clones; around 79% were seen once. These data belong to a study of cytomegalovirus exposure and HLA in healthy donors. CDR1 SEHNR and CDR2 FQNEAQ come from the germline V gene (reference sequence). There are 12 residues in the CDR3. The V and J ends lost 5 bases and 8 bases respectively, with 9 bases between them. The source of this sequence is a woman aged 70-85 years in good health and CMV-seropositive. The V gene is TRBV7-9, the J gene TRBJ1-4; tentative D call: TRBD1 (5 bases). The sequenced sample consisted of PBMCs. CDR3 amino acids: CASSLQDEKLFF. DNA of the CDR3: TGTGCCAGCAGCCTACAGGACGAAAAACTGTTTTTT.